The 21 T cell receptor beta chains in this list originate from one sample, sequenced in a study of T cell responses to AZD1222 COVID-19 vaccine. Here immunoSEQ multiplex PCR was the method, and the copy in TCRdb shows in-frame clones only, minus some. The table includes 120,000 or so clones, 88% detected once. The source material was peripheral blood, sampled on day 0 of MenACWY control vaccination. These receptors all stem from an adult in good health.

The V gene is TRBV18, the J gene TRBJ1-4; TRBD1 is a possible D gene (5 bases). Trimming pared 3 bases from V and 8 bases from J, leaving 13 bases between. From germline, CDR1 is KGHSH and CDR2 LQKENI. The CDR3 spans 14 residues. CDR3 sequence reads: CASSPTVKGEKLFF. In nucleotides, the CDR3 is TGTGCCAGCTCACCGACAGTTAAAGGCGAAAAACTGTTTTTT.

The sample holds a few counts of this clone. The CDR3 is CASSAQATGAINSPLHF. CDR3 sequence (DNA): TGTGCCAGCAGCGCCCAAGCGACAGGGGCGATTAATTCACCCCTCCACTTT. The chain is built from TRBV9 and TRBJ1-6, with 8 bases fitting TRBD1. This CDR3 spans 17 amino acids. The trim removed 3 bases at V and 6 bases at J, leaving 11 bases unmatched. CDR1 and CDR2 (germline): SGDLS, YYNGEE.

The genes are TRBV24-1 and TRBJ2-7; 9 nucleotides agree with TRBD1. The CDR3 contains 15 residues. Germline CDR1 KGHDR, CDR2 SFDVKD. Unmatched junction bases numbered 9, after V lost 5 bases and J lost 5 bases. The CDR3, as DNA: TGTGCCACCAGTGCGACCGGGACAGGGCTCCACGAGCAGTACTTC. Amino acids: CATSATGTGLHEQYF.

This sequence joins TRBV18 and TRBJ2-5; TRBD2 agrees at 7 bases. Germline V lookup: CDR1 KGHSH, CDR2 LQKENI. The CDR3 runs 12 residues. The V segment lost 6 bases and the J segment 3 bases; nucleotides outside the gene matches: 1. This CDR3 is CASSAGEETQYF. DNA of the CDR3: TGTGCCAGCTCTGCGGGGGAAGAGACCCAGTACTTC.

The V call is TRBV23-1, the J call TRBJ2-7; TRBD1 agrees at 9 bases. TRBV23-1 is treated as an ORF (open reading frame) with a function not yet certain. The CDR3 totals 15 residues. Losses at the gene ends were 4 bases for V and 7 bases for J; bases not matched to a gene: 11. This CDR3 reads CASSLPGQGTLEQYF. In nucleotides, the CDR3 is TGCGCCAGCAGTCTACCGGGACAGGGAACCCTGGAGCAGTACTTC.

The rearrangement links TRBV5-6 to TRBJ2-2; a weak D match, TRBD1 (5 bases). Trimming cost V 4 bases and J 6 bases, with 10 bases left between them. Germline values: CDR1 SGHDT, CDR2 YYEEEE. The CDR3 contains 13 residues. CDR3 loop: CASSRRVAGELFF. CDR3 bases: TGTGCCAGCAGCCGCAGGGTCGCCGGGGAGCTGTTTTTT.

CDR3 loop: CASSLSPTSGYEQYF. The CDR3 nucleotides are TGTGCCAGCAGCTTAAGTCCGACTAGCGGGTACGAGCAGTACTTC. The chain carries TRBV11-2 and TRBJ2-7, with 10 positions matching TRBD2. Germline-derived CDR1 and CDR2 are SGHAT and FQNNGV. The junction had 5 bases not matched to a gene; V was cut back by 2 bases and J by 4 bases. This CDR3 has 15 amino acids. Looking up the rest from reference TRBV11-2 and TRBJ2-7 gives the full variable domain: EAGVAQSPRYKIIEKRQSVAFWCNPISGHATLYWYQQILGQGPKLLIQFQNNGVVDDSQLPKDRFSAERLKGVDSTLKIQPAKLEDSAVYLCASSLSPTSGYEQYFGPGTRLTVT.

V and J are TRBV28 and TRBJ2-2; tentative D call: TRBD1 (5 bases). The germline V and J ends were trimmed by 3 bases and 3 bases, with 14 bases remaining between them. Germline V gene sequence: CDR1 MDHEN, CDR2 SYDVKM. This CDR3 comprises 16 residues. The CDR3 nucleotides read TGTGCCAGCAGTTTGGTACAGGCTGGGGACACCGGGGAGCTGTTTTTT. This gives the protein CASSLVQAGDTGELFF. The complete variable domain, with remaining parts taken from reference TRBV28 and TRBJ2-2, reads DVKVTQSSRYLVKRTGEKVFLECVQDMDHENMFWYRQDPGLGLRLIYFSYDVKMKEKGDIPEGYSVSREKKERFSLILESASTNQTSMYLCASSLVQAGDTGELFFGEGSRLTVL.

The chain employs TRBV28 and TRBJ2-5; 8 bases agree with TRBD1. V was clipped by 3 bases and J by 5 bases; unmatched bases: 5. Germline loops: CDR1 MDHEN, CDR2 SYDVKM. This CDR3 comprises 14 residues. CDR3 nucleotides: TGTGCCAGCAGTTTTCAGGGGGCTTGGGAGACCCAGTACTTC. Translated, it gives CASSFQGAWETQYF.

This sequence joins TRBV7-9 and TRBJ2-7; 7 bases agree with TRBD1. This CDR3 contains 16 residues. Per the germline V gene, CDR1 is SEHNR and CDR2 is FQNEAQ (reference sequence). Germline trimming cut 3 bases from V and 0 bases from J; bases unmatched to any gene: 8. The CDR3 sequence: CASSFAGTATSYEQYF. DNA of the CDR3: TGTGCCAGCAGCTTCGCCGGGACAGCAACCTCCTACGAGCAGTACTTC.

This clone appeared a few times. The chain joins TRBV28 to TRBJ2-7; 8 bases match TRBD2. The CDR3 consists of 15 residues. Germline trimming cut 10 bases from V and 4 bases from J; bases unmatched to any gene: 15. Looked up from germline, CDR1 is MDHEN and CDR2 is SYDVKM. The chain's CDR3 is CATSSRSGKVYEQYF. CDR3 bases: TGTGCCACCAGCTCCCGTAGCGGGAAAGTATACGAGCAGTACTTC.

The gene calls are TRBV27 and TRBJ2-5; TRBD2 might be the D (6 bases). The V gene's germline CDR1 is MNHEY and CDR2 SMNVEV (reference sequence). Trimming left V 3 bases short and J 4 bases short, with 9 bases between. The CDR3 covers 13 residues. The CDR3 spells CASSFGGGETQYF. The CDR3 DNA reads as TGTGCCAGCAGTTTCGGGGGAGGAGAGACCCAGTACTTC.

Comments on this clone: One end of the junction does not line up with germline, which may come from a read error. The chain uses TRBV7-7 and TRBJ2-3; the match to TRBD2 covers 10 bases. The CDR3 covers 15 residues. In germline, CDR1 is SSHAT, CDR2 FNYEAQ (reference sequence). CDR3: CASSPSSGRRDTQYF. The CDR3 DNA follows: TGTGCTAGCAGCCCATCTAGCGGGAGACGGGATACGCAGTATTTT.

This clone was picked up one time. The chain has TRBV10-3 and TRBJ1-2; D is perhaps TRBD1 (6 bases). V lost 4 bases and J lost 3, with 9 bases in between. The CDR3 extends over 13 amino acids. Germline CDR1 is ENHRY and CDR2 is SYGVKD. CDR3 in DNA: TGTGCCATCAGTGGGGGGACATACTATGGCTACACCTTC. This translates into CAISGGTYYGYTF.

This CDR3 is CASSFDRGDTDTQYF. The CDR3 bases are TGCGCCAGCAGCTTTGACAGGGGCGACACAGATACGCAGTATTTT. V gene TRBV5-1 combines with J gene TRBJ2-3; TRBD1 agrees at 8 bases. Trimming took 2 bases from V and 2 from J; bases not matched to a gene: 4. The CDR3 spans 15 residues. Per the germline V gene, CDR1 is SGHRS and CDR2 is YFSETQ.

The CDR3 DNA reads TGTGCCAGCAGCGTGGACACCCATGGCTACACCTTC. Translating gives CASSVDTHGYTF. The V gene is TRBV7-9, the J gene TRBJ1-2; maybe TRBD1 (5 bases). V lost 5 bases and J 6 bases, leaving 10 bases between the germline ends. Germline CDR1 is SEHNR and CDR2 is FQNEAQ (reference sequence). This CDR3 has 12 amino acids.

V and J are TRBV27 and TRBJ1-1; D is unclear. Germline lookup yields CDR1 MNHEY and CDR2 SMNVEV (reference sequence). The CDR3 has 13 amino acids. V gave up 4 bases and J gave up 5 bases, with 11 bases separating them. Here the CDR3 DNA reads TGTGCCAGCAGTTCGGCAGGTGGTACTGAAGCTTTCTTT. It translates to CASSSAGGTEAFF.

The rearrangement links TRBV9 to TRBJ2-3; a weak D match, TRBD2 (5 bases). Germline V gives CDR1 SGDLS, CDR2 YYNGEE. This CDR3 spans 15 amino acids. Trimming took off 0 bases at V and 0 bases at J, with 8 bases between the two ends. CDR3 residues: CASSVGPGSTDTQYF. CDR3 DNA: TGTGCCAGCAGCGTAGGACCGGGAAGCACAGATACGCAGTATTTT.

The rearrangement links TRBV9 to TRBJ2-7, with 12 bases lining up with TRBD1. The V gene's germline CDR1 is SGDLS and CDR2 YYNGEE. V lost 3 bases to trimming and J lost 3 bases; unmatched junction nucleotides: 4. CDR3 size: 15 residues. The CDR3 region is CASSAGTGGHYEQYF. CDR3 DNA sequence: TGTGCCAGCAGCGCCGGGACAGGGGGCCACTACGAGCAGTACTTC.

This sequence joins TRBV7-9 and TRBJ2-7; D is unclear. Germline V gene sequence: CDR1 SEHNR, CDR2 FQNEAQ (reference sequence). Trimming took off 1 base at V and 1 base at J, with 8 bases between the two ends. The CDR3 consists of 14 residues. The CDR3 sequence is CASSLDLFSYEQYF. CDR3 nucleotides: TGTGCCAGCAGCTTAGATCTGTTTTCCTACGAGCAGTACTTC.

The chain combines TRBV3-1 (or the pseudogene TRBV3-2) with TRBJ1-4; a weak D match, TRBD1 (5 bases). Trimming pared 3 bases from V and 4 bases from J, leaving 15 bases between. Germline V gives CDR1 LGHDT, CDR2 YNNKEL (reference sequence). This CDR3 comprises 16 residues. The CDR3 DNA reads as TGTGCCAGCAGCCATTCCCGGGACGCTCTTAATGAAAAACTGTTTTTT. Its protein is CASSHSRDALNEKLFF.